Below are 5 T cell receptor beta chains sequenced from a single sample in a study of blood T cell repertoires in COVID-19. The assay was immunoSEQ multiplex PCR, and TCRdb's table has in-frame clones only and misses some. The sample has about 370,000 clones, approximately 93% seen once; the top ten hold about 0.83%. What was sequenced was PBMCs or T cells enriched from blood (not recorded which). The origin of the receptors is a woman aged 40 to 50 who had been exposed to COVID-19.

CDR3 sequence: CASSALFGTGNSPLHF. The CDR3 DNA reads TGTGCCAGCAGTGCCCTTTTCGGGACAGGGAATTCACCCCTCCACTTT. The chain joins TRBV25-1 to TRBJ1-6; TRBD1 agrees at 9 bases. V gave up 4 bases and J gave up 7 bases; unmatched junction bases: 8. The CDR3 runs 16 residues. Germline CDR1 is MGHDK and CDR2 is SYGVNS.

The J gene is TRBJ2-1, the V gene TRBV24-1; 7 bases are a match to TRBD1. With V trimmed by 8 bases and J by 4 bases, 1 base remained unmatched. Per germline, CDR1 KGHDR and CDR2 SFDVKD. This CDR3 has 12 amino acids. This chain's CDR3 is CATTGQYNEQFF. The CDR3 DNA is TGTGCCACCACGGGACAGTACAATGAGCAGTTCTTC.

This chain uses TRBV11-3 with TRBJ1-1; 7 nucleotides agree with TRBD1. The germline V gene has CDR1 SGHNT and CDR2 YENEEA. V shed 1 base, J shed 6 bases, and the junction held 11 bases outside the gene matches. The CDR3 spans 16 residues. CDR3 amino acids: CASSLGEDREASEAFF. Written as DNA, the CDR3 is TGTGCCAGCAGCTTAGGGGAAGACAGGGAAGCGTCTGAAGCTTTCTTT.

The chain has TRBV14 and TRBJ1-1; perhaps TRBD1 as D (6 bases). Trimming shortened V by 2 bases and J by 6 bases, and 13 bases separated the two germline ends. CDR3 length: 14 residues. The V gene's germline CDR1 is SGHDN and CDR2 FVKESK. The CDR3 DNA follows: TGTGCCAGCAGCCAAATGGCGGGGGGGCCTGAAGCTTTCTTT. As protein: CASSQMAGGPEAFF. Combining the CDR3 with reference TRBV14 and TRBJ1-1 gives the whole variable domain EAGVTQFPSHSVIEKGQTVTLRCDPISGHDNLYWYRRVMGKEIKFLLHFVKESKQDESGMPNNRFLAERTGGTYSTLKVQPAELEDSGVYFCASSQMAGGPEAFFGQGTRLTVV.

The chain carries TRBV24-1 and TRBJ2-1; D is unresolved. The CDR3 contains 14 residues. The V gene's germline CDR1 is KGHDR and CDR2 SFDVKD. V lost 0 bases and J 7 bases, leaving 9 bases between the germline ends. The CDR3 loop is CATSDLRRLNEQFF. CDR3 DNA: TGTGCCACCAGTGATTTGCGGCGGTTGAATGAGCAGTTCTTC.